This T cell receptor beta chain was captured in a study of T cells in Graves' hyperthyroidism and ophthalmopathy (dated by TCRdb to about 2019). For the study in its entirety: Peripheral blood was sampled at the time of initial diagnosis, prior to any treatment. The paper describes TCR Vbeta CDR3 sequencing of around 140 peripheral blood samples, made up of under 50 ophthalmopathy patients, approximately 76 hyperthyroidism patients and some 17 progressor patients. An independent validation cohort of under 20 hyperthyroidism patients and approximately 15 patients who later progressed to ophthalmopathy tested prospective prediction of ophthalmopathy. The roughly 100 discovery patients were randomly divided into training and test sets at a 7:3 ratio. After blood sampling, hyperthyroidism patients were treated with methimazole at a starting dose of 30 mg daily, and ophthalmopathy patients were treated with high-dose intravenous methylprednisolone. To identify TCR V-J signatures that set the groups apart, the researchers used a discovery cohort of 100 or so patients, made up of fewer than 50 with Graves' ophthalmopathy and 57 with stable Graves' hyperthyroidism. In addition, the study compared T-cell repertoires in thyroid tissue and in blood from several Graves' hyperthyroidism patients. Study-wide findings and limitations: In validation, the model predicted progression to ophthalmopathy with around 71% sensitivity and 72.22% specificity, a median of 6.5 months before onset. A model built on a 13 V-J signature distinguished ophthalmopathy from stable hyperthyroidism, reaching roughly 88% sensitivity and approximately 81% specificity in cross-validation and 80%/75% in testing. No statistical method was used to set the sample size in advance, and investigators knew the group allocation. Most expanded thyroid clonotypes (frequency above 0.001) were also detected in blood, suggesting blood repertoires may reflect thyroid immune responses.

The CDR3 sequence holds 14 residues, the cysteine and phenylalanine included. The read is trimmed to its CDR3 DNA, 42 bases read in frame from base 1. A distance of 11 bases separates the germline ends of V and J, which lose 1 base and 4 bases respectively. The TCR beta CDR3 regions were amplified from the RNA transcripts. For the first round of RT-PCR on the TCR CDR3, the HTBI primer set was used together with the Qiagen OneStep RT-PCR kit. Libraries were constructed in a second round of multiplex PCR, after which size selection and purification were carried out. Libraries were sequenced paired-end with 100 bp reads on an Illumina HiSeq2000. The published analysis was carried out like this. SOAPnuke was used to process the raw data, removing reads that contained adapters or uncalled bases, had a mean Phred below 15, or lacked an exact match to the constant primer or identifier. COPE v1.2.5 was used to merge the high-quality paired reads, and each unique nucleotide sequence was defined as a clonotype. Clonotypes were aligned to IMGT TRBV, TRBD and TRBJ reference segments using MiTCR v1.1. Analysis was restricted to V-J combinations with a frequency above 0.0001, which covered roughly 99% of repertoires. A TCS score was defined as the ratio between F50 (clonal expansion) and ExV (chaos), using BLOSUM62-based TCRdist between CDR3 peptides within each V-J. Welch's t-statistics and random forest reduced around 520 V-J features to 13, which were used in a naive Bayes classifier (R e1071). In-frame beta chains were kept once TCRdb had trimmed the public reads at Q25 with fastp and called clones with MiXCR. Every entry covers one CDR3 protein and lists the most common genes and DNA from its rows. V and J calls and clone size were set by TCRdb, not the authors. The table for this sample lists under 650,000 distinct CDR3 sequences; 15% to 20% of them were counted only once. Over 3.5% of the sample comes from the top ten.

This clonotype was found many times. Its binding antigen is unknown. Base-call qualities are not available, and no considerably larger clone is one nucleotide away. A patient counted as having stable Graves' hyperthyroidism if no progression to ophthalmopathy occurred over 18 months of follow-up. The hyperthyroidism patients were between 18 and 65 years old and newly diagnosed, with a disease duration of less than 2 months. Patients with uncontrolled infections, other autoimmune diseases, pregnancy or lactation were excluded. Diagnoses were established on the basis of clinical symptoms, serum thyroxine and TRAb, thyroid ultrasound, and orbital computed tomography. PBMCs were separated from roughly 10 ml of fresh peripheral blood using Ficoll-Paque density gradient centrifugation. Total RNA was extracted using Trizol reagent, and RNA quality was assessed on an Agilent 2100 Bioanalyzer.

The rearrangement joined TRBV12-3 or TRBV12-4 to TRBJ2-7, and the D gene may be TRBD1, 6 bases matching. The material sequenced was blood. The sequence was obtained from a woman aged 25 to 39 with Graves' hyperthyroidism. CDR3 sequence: CASSLVDSAYEQYF. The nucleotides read TGTGCCAGCAGTTTAGTGGACAGCGCTTACGAGCAGTACTTC.